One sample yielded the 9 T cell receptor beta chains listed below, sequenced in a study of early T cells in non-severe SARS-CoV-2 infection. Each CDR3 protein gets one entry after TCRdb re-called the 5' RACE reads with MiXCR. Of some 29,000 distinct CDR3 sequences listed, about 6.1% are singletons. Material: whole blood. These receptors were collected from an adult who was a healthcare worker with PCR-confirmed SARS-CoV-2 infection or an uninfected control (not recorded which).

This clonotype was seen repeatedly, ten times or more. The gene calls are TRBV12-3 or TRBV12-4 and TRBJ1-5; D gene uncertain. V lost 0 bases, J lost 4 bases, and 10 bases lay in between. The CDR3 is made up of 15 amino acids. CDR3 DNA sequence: TGTGCCAGCAGTTTAGCAGGGCCAGGAAATCAGCCCCAGCATTTT. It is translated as CASSLAGPGNQPQHF.

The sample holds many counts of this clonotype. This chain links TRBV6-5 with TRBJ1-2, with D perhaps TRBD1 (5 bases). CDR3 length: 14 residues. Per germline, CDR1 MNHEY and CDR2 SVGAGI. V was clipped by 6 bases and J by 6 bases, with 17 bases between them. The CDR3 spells CASSLTARNHGYTF. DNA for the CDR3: TGTGCCAGCAGCTTGACAGCGAGGAATCATGGCTACACCTTC.

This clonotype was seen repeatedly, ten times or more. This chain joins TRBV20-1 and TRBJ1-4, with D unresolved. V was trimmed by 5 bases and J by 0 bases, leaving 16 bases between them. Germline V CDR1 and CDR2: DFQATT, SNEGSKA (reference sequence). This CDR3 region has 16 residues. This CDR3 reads CSAEGQDSSTNEKLFF. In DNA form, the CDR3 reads TGCAGTGCTGAGGGCCAGGACTCCTCAACTAATGAAAAACTGTTTTTT.

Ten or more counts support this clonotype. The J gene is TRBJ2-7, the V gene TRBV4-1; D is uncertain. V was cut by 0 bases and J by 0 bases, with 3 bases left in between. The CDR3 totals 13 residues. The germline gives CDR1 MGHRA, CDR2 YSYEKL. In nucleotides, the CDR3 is TGCGCCAGCAGCCAAGACAGCTCCTACGAGCAGTACTTC. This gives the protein CASSQDSSYEQYF.

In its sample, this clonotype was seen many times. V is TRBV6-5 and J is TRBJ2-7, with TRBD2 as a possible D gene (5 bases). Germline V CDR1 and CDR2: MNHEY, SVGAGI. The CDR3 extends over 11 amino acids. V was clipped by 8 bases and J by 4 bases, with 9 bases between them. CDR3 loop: CASGGQYEQYF. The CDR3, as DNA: TGTGCCAGCGGCGGGCAGTACGAGCAGTACTTC.

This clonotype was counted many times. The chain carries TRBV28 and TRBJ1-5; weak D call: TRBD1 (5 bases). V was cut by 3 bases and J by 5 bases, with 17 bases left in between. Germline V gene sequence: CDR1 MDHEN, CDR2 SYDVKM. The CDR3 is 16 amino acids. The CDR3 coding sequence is TGTGCCAGCAGTTTGGGACGGCAGGGAGAATATCAGCCCCAGCATTTT. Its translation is CASSLGRQGEYQPQHF.

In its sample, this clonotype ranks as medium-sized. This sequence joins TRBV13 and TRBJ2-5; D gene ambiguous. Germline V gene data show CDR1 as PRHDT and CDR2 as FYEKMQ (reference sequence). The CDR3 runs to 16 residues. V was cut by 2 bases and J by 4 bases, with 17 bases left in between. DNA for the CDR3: TGTGCCAGCAGCTTATTTGGACCTCAGGCGGTAGAGACCCAGTACTTC. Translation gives CASSLFGPQAVETQYF.

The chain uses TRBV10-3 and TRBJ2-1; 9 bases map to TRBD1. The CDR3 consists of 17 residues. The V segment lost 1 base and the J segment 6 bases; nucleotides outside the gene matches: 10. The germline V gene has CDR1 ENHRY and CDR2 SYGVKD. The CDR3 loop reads CAISEYAWGQGGNEQFF. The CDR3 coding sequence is TGTGCCATCAGTGAGTACGCCTGGGGACAGGGAGGCAATGAGCAGTTCTTC.

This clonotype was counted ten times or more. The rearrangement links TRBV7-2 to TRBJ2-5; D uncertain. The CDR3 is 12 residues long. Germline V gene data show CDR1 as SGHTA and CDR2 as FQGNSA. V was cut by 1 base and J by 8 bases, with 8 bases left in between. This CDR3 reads CASSLGPATQYF. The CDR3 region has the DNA TGTGCCAGCAGCTTAGGTCCGGCCACCCAGTACTTC.